This TCR beta chain came from a study of early T cells in non-severe SARS-CoV-2 infection. Attached unique molecular identifiers marked individual cDNA molecules. Using its own MiXCR run on the 5' RACE reads, TCRdb lists one record per CDR3 protein. The table records about 48,000 distinct CDR3 sequences, about 10% of them present only once. The CDR3 loop spans 14 amino acids. Trimming pared 3 bases from V and 2 bases from J, leaving 10 bases between. Germline V gene lookup returns CDR1 SGHNT and CDR2 YENEEA. By proportion, this clonotype is medium-sized. J is TRBJ1-1 and V is TRBV11-3; D remains unclear. The sequence was obtained from an adult who was a healthcare worker with PCR-confirmed SARS-CoV-2 infection or an uninfected control (not recorded which). The sample consisted of whole blood. The CDR3 DNA reads as TGTGCCAGCAGCTTTACGCATAAAAACACTGAAGCTTTCTTT. Translation: CASSFTHKNTEAFF.